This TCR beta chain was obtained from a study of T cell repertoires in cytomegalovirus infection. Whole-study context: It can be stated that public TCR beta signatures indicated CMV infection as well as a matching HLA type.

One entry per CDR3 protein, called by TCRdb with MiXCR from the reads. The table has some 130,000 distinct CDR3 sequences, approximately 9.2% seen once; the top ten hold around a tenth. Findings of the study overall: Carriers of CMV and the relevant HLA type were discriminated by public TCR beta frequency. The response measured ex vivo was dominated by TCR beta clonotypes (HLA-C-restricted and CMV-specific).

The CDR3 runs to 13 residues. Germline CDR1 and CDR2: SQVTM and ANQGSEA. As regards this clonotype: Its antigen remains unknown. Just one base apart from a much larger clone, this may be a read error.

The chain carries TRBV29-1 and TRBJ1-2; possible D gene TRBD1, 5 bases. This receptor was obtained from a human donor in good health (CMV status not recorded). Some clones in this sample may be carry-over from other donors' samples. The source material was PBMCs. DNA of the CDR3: TGCAGCGTCGATTGGGGCCTTAACTATGGCTACTCCTTC. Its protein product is CSVDWGLNYGYSF. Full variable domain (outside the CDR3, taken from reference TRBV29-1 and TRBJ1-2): SAVISQKPSRDICQRGTSLTIQCQVDSQVTMMFWYRQQPGQSLTLIATANQGSEATYESGFVIDKFPISRPNLTFSTLTVSNMSPEDSSIYLCSVDWGLNYGYSFGSGTRLTVV.